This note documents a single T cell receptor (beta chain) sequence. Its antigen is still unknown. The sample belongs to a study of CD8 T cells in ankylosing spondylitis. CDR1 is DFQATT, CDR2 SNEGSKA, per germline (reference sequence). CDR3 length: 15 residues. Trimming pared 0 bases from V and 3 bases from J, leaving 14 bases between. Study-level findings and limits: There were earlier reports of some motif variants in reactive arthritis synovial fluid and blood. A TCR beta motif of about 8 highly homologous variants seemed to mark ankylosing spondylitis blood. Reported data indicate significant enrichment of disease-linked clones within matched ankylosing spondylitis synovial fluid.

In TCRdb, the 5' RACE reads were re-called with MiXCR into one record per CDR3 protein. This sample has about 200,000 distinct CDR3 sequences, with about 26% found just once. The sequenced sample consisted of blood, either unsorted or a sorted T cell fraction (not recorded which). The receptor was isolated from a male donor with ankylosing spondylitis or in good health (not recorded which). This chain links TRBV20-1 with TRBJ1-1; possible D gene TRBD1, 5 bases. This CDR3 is CSAREGGAKDTEAFF. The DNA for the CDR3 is TGCAGTGCTAGAGAGGGAGGGGCTAAGGACACTGAAGCTTTCTTT.